This TCR beta chain was captured by sequencing in a study of OX40 agonist ivuxolimab in advanced cancers. About this clone itself: Relative to the germline gene, one junction end is altered; a read error may explain this.

Patients with a history of autoimmune disease or on systemic immunosuppression were excluded. Produced via immunoSEQ multiplex PCR; TCRdb's table is partial and in-frame only. The sample holds about 88,000 clones, 85% to 90% seen once. Germline-derived CDR1 and CDR2 are DFQATT and SNEGSKA (reference sequence). The CDR3 has 11 amino acids. This clonotype was sampled from an adult with an advanced solid tumor such as melanoma, head and neck, liver or kidney cancer. The chain couples TRBV20-1 to TRBJ1-2; no clear D. This specimen consisted of CD4+ or CD8+ T cells sorted from blood, obtained in a trial of the OX40 agonist ivuxolimab. CDR3: CSARVGRGKAF. In DNA form, the CDR3 reads TGCAGTGCTAGAGTCGGACGGGGAAAAGCCTTC.